This T cell receptor beta chain is drawn from a study of T cell responses to AZD1222 COVID-19 vaccine. Overall study findings and caveats: Repertoires were obtained solely post-peak T cell response.

Assay used: immunoSEQ multiplex PCR; TCRdb lists only in-frame clones, some missing. The sample holds 100,000 to 120,000 clones, 81% seen once. As concerns this clone: Its target is not known.

The CDR3 totals 13 residues. Germline V gene lookup returns CDR1 MNHEY and CDR2 SVGEGT. Trimming stripped 3 bases from V and 5 bases from J, with 10 bases between. This sequence was found in an adult in good health. The sequencing here drew on peripheral blood, taken on day 0 of AZD1222 vaccination. V usage is TRBV6-2 or TRBV6-3 and J usage is TRBJ1-2; D is ambiguous. In DNA form, the CDR3 reads TGTGCCAGCAGTTATGCAGAAGTTTATGGCTACACCTTC. Its protein product is CASSYAEVYGYTF.